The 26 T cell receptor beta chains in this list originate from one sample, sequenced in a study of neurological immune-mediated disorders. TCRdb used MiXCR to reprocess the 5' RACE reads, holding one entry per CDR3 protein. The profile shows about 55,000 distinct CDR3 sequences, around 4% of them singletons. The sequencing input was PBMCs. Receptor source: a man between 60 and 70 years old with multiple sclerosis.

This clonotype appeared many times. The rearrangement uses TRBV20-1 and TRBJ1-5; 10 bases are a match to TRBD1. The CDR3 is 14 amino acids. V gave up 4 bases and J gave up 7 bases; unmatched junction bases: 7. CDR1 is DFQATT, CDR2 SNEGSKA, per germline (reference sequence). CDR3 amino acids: CSATPGQGSQPQHF. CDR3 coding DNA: TGCAGTGCTACCCCGGGACAGGGGAGCCAGCCCCAGCATTTT.

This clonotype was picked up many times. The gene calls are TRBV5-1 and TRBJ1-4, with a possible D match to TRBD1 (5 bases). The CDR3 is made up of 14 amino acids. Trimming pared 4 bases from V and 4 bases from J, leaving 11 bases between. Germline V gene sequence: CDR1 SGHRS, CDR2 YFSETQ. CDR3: CASSGAGGNEKLFF. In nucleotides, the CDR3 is TGCGCCAGCAGCGGGGCAGGAGGTAATGAAAAACTGTTTTTT.

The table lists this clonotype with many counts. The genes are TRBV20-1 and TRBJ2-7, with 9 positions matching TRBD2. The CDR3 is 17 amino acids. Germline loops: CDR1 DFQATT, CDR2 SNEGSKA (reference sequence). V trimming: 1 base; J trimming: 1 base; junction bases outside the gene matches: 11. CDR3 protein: CSARGDSPAGGSYEQYF. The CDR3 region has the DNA TGCAGTGCTAGAGGGGACTCCCCAGCGGGAGGATCCTACGAGCAGTACTTC.

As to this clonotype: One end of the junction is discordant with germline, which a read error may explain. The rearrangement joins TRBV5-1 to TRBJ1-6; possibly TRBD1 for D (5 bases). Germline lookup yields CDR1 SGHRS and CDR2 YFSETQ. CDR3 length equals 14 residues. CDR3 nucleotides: TGCGCCAGCAGCTCGTGGGACTCAAATTCAACCCTCAACTTT. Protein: CASSSWDSNSTLNF.

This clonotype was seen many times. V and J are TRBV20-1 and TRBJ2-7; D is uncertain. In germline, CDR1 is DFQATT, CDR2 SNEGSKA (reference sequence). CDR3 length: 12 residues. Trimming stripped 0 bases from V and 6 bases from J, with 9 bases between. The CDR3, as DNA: TGCAGTGCTAGAGACCCTAAGGGCGAGCAGTACTTC. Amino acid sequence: CSARDPKGEQYF.

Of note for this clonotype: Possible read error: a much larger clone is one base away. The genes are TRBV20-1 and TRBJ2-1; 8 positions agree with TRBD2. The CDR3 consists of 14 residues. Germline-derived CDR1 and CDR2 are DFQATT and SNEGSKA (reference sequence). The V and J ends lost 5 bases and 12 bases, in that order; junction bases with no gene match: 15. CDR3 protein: CSALPGIAGLGQFF. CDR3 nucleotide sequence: TGCAGTGCTCTACCGGGAATAGCGGGATTGGGGCAGTTCTTC.

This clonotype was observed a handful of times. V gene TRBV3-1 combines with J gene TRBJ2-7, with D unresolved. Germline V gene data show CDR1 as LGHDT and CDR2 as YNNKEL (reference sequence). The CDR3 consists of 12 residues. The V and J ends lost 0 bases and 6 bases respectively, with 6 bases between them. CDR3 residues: CASSQEVGEQYF. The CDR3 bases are TGTGCCAGCAGCCAAGAGGTGGGCGAGCAGTACTTC.

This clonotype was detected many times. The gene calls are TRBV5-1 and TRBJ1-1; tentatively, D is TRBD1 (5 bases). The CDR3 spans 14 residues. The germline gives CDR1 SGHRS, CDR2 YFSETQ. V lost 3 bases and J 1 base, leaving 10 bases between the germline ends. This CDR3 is CASSSSDRNTEAFF. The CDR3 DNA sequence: TGCGCCAGCAGCTCCTCCGACAGGAACACTGAAGCTTTCTTT.

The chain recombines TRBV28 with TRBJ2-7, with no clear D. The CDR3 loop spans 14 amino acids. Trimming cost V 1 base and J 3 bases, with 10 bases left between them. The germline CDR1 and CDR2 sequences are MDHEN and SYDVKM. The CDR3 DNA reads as TGTGCCAGCAGTTTATTGGGCAGGTTCTACGAGCAGTACTTC. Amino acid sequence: CASSLLGRFYEQYF.

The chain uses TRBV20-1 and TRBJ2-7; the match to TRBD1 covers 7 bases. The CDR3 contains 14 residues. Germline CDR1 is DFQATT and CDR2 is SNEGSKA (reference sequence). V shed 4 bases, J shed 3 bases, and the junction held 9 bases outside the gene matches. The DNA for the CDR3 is TGCAGTGCTATGGGAGAGGGGGCGGGCTACGAGCAGTACTTC. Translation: CSAMGEGAGYEQYF.

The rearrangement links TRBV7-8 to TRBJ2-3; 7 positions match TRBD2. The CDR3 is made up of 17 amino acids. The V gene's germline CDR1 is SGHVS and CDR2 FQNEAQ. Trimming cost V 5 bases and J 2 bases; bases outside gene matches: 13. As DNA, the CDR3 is TGTGCCAGCAGCCCAATGGCGGGGGAGGTATACACAGATACGCAGTATTTT. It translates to CASSPMAGEVYTDTQYF.

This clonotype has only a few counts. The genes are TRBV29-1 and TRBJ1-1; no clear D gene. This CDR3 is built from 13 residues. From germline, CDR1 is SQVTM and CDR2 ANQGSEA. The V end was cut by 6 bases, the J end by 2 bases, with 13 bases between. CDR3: CSVLFEPNTEAFF. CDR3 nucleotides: TGCAGCGTCCTCTTCGAACCAAACACTGAAGCTTTCTTT.

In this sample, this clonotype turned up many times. The CDR3 DNA reads TGTGCCAGCAGCCAACCCGAGGGGAGCAACTACGAGCAGTACTTC. This translates into CASSQPEGSNYEQYF. The rearrangement uses TRBV7-8 and TRBJ2-7, with D possibly called TRBD1 or TRBD2 (5 bases each). Trimming pared 5 bases from V and 3 bases from J, leaving 17 bases between. There are 15 residues in the CDR3. CDR1 is SGHVS, CDR2 FQNEAQ, per germline.

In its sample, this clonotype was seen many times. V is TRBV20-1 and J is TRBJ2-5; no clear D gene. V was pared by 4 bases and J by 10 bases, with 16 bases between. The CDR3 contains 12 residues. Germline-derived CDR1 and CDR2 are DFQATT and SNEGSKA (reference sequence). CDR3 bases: TGCAGTGCTACTCCCACACGTTACGACCAGTACTTC. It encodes CSATPTRYDQYF.

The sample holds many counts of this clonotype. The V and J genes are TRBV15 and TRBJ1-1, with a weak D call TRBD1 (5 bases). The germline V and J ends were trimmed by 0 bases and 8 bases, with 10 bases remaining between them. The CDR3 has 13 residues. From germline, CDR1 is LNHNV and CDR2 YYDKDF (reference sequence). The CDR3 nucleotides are TGTGCCACCAGCAGAGATCGGCCAGGGGAAGCTTTCTTT. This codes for CATSRDRPGEAFF.

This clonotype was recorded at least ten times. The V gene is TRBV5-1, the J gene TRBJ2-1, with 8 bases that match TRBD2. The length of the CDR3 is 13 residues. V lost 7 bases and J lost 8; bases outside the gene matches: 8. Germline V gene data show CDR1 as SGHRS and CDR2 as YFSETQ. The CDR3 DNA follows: TGCGCCAGCGGAACGGGGGGGCCCGATGAGCAGTTCTTC. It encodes CASGTGGPDEQFF.

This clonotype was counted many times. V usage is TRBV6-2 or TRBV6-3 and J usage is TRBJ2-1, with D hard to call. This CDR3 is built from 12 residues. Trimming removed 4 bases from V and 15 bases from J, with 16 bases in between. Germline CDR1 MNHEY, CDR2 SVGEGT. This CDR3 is CASSSGGPRWFF. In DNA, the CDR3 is TGTGCCAGCAGTTCCGGTGGACCTCGGTGGTTCTTC.

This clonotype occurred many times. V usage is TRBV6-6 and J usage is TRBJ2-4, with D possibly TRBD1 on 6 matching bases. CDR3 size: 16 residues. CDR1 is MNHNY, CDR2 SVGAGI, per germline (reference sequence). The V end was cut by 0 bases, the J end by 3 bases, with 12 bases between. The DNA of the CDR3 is TGTGCCAGCAGTTACTCGACAGGCCAGGGCAAAAACATTCAGTACTTC. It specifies CASSYSTGQGKNIQYF.

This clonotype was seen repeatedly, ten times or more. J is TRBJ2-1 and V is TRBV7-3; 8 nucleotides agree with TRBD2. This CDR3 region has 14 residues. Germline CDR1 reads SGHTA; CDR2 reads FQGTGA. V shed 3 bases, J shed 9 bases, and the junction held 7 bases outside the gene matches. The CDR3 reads CASSLNGGAVEQFF. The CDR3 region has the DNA TGTGCCAGCAGCTTGAACGGGGGGGCCGTTGAGCAGTTCTTC.

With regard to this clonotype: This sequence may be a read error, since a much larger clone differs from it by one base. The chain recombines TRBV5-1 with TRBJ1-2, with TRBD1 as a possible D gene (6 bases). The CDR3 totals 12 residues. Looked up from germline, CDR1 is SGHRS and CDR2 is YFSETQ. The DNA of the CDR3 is TGCGACAGCAGCGGACAGCACTATGGCTACACCTTC. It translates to CDSSGQHYGYTF.

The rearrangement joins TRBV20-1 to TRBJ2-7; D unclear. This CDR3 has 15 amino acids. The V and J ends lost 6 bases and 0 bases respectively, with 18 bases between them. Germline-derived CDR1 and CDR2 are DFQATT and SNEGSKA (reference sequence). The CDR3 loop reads CSAWPGPSSSYEQYF. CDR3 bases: TGCAGTGCGTGGCCGGGCCCTTCAAGCTCCTACGAGCAGTACTTC.

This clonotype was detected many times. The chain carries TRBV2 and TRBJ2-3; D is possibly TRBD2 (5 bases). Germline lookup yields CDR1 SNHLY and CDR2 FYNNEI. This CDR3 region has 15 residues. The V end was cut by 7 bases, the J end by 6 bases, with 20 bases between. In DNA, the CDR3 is TGTGCCAGCACTCCGGACTGGGCCACAATGGATACGCAGTATTTT. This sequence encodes CASTPDWATMDTQYF.

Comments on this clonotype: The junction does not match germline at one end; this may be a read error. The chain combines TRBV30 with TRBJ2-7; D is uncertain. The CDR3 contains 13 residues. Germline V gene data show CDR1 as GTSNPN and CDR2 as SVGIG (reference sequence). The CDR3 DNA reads TGTGCCTGGAGTCGACCTCCCTCCCACGAGCAGTACTTC. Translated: CAWSRPPSHEQYF. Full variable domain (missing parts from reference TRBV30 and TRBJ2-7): SQTIHQWPATLVQPVGSPLSLECTVEGTSNPNLYWYRQAAGRGLQLLFYSVGIGQISSEVPQNLSASRPQDRQFILSSKKLLLSDSGFYLCAWSRPPSHEQYFGPGTRLTVT.

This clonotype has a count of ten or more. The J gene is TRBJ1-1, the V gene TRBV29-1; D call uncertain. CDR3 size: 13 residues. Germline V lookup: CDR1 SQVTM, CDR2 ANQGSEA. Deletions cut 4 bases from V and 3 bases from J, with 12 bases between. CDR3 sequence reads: CSVALQPDTEAFF. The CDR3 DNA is TGCAGCGTTGCTTTACAACCGGACACTGAAGCTTTCTTT.

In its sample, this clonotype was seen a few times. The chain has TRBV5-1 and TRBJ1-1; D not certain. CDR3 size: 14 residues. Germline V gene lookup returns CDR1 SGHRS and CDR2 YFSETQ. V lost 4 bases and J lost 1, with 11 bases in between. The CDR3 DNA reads TGCGCCAGCAGCCAATCTGGGAGGAACACTGAAGCTTTCTTT. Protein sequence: CASSQSGRNTEAFF.

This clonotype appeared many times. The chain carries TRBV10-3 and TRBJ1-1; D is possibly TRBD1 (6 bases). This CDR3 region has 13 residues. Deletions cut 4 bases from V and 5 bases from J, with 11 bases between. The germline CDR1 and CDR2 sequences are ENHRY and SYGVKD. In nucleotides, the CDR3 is TGTGCCATCAGTGTTCTACAGGGAACTGAAGCTTTCTTT. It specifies CAISVLQGTEAFF.